This T cell receptor (beta chain) was sequenced during a study of OX40 agonist ivuxolimab in advanced cancers. Study details: Every 2 weeks, ivuxolimab was infused into the patients intravenously at between 0.01 and 10 mg/kg. Patients achieving partial responses numbered three: one hepatocellular carcinoma case and two cutaneous melanoma cases.

Sequencing was performed with immunoSEQ multiplex PCR; in TCRdb, only in-frame clones are kept and a portion is missing. The sample shows about 35,000 clones, approximately 79% of them seen only once. Cycle 7 day 1, cycle 4 day 1, and baseline were the timepoints at which blood was sampled. Turning to this clone: The antigen remains unidentified.

The CDR3 runs 14 residues. Trimming took off 3 bases at V and 1 base at J, with 9 bases between the two ends. Germline lookup yields CDR1 GTSNPN and CDR2 SVGIG (reference sequence). Study results and limitations: At doses 0.1 to 3.0 mg/kg, CD4+ and CD8+ clones expanded.

Sequences were derived from CD4+ or CD8+ T cells sorted from blood, sampled in a trial of the OX40 agonist ivuxolimab. The receptor was derived from an adult with an advanced solid tumor such as melanoma, head and neck, liver or kidney cancer. The chain is built from TRBV30 and TRBJ2-2; D remains unclear. CDR3 DNA sequence: TGTGCCTGGAGCGCCTACAGGAACACCGGGGAGCTGTTTTTT. As protein: CAWSAYRNTGELFF.